This is a list of T cell receptor beta chains from one sample in a study of identical twins. TCRdb ran MiXCR on the 5' RACE reads and lists one entry per CDR3 protein. This sample has roughly 250,000 distinct CDR3 sequences, with over 12% found just once. The sequencing input was memory (CD45RO+) T cells sorted from blood. The receptors shown here come from a woman aged 18-35 years in good health. The CDR3 runs from the conserved cysteine through the conserved F or W. The order of the fields is V gene, J gene, D gene, clone size, CDR3 DNA, CDR3 protein. D genes are given only for firm matches. Size values are once, few and many counts, or a class for expanded clones, and some rows have none.

>TRBV20-1|TRBJ2-1|.|few
TGCAGTGCTAGGGACGAGGGACAGCAGTTCTTC
CSARDEGQQFF
>TRBV5-1|TRBJ1-1|.|few
TGCGCCAGCAGCTTGGAGCTGAACACTGAAGCTTTCTTT
CASSLELNTEAFF
>TRBV6-1|TRBJ2-2|TRBD2|.
TGTGCCAGCAGTAGATCGACTAGCGGGGTCACCGGGGAGCTGTTTTTT
CASSRSTSGVTGELFF
>TRBV10-3|TRBJ2-2|.|.
TGTGCCATCAGTGAGTTAGACAACACCGGGGAGCTGTTTTTT
CAISELDNTGELFF
>TRBV5-1|TRBJ2-3|TRBD2|many
TGCGCCAGCAGCTCGGAACTAGCGGGGGTAGGGGCAGATACGCAGTATTTT
CASSSELAGVGADTQYF
>TRBV7-8|TRBJ1-2|.|few
TGTGCCAGCAGCTTAGGGAGGTTACGTGGTGGCTACACCTTC
CASSLGRLRGGYTF
>TRBV7-2|TRBJ2-5|.|.
TGTGCCAGCAGCCCCCGTAGAGAGACCCAGTACTTC
CASSPRRETQYF
>TRBV28|TRBJ1-5|.|few
TGTGCCAGCAGAACAGGGAACAGCAATCAGCCCCAGCATTTT
CASRTGNSNQPQHF
>TRBV5-1|TRBJ2-1|TRBD2|.
TGCGCCAGCAGCTTATTCAGCGGGGGGGCCAATGAGCAGTTCTTC
CASSLFSGGANEQFF
>TRBV20-1|TRBJ2-2|TRBD1|.
TGCAGTGCTATCAGAACAGGGGGCACTCCCGGGGAGCTGTTTTTT
CSAIRTGGTPGELFF
>TRBV20-1|TRBJ1-1|TRBD1|few
TGCAGTGCTAGAGTCACAGGGGCCAACACTGAAGCTTTCTTT
CSARVTGANTEAFF
>TRBV6-6|TRBJ2-3|.|.
TGTGCCACCGCTCCCCCGGGCGTGGATACGCAGTATTTT
CATAPPGVDTQYF
>TRBV12-3/TRBV12-4|TRBJ2-7|TRBD2|few
TGTGCCAGCAGTTTTAGACTAGCGGGATCCTACGAGCAGTACTTC
CASSFRLAGSYEQYF
>TRBV20-1|TRBJ2-7|TRBD1|few
TGCAGTGCTACGGCTATTGGGGACAGGCCCTACGAGCAGTACTTC
CSATAIGDRPYEQYF
>TRBV20-1|TRBJ2-5|.|few
TGCAGTGCCACCGGTAACTTCGAGACCCAGTACTTC
CSATGNFETQYF
>TRBV5-1|TRBJ2-3|TRBD2|many
TGCGCCAGCAGCGCCCGGGGGGTTCCTAGCACAGATACGCAGTATTTT
CASSARGVPSTDTQYF
>TRBV5-1|TRBJ2-3|.|.
TGCGCCAGCAGCGTTGAATGGGGAGGCACAGATACGCAGTATTTT
CASSVEWGGTDTQYF
>TRBV10-3|TRBJ1-2|TRBD1|few
TGTGCCATCAGACCGACAGGGGGGAGATTTAACTATGGCTACACCTTC
CAIRPTGGRFNYGYTF
>TRBV7-3|TRBJ2-2|.|few
TGTGCCAGCAGCTTGACGACAGATAACACCGGGGAGCTGTTTTTT
CASSLTTDNTGELFF
>TRBV19|TRBJ2-1|TRBD2|.
TGTGCCAGTAGTTTAGAGCGGGGGGGCCACTACAATGAGCAGTTCTTC
CASSLERGGHYNEQFF
>TRBV5-1|TRBJ2-7|TRBD2|many
TGCGCCAGCAGCTTGGTGGCTAGCGGGGACAACGAGCAGTACTTC
CASSLVASGDNEQYF
>TRBV6-2/TRBV6-3|TRBJ2-1|TRBD2|few
TGTGCCAGCAGCCCTTTGGCGGGGAGGGATGAGCAGTTCTTC
CASSPLAGRDEQFF
>TRBV5-6|TRBJ2-1|TRBD2|.
TGTGCCAGCAGCTTGTTTGCGGGGGGGCAGCTCAATGAGCAGTTCTTC
CASSLFAGGQLNEQFF
>TRBV29-1|TRBJ2-7|.|.
TGCAGCGTTGATGGTGCAGGGACGTACGAGCAGTACTTC
CSVDGAGTYEQYF
>TRBV20-1|TRBJ1-2|.|few
TGCAGTGCTAGAGAACCCGAAAAGGGCTACACCTTC
CSAREPEKGYTF
>TRBV7-9|TRBJ1-2|.|.
TGTGCCAGCAGCGCTGACTTTTTAGGAAGTCTTGGTCGCCGCACCTTC
CASSADFLGSLGRRTF
>TRBV7-2|TRBJ2-1|TRBD2|many
TGTGCCAGCAGCCCCCGCGGGGGTAGCGGGGGGTACAATGAGCAGTTCTTC
CASSPRGGSGGYNEQFF
>TRBV20-1|TRBJ1-2|TRBD1|.
TGCAGTGCCTCCGACAGGGGACCCGGGGTGTATGGCTACACCTTC
CSASDRGPGVYGYTF
>TRBV19|TRBJ2-7|.|.
TGTGCCAGTAGTCAAAGTCGAGCTTACGAGCAGTACTTC
CASSQSRAYEQYF
>TRBV18|TRBJ2-7|.|few
TGTGCCAGCTCACCACACAGGAGCCACGAGCAGTACTTC
CASSPHRSHEQYF
>TRBV5-1|TRBJ2-2|.|many
TGCGCCAGCAGCTTGGTGGTCCAGGCGGGAACCGGGGAGCTGTTTTTT
CASSLVVQAGTGELFF
>TRBV6-5|TRBJ2-5|.|.
TGTGCCAGCAGGGGAGATCAAGAGACCCAGTACTTC
CASRGDQETQYF
>TRBV5-1|TRBJ2-3|TRBD2|few
TGCGCCAGCAGGGCTAGCGGATACACAGATACGCAGTATTTT
CASRASGYTDTQYF
>TRBV11-2|TRBJ2-1|.|.
TGTGCCAGCTCTACCTTAAGCGGGCGCGAGTTCTTC
CASSTLSGREFF
>TRBV3-1|TRBJ2-7|.|few
TGTGCCAGCAGCCAAGACAGGAGGCGGGGGCACTCCTACGAGCAGTACTTC
CASSQDRRRGHSYEQYF
>TRBV5-1|TRBJ2-3|.|once
TGCGCCAGCAGCTTGGGTGTAGCGCGAAGCACAGATACGCAGTATTTT
CASSLGVARSTDTQYF
>TRBV27|TRBJ2-3|TRBD2|many
TGTGCCAGCAGTTTCAGCGGGGGAGATACGCAGTATTTT
CASSFSGGDTQYF
>TRBV6-5|TRBJ2-7|.|.
TGTGCCAGCAGTTCCCCGGGGAGTGGGGGCGAGCAGTACTTC
CASSSPGSGGEQYF
>TRBV20-1|TRBJ2-1|.|.
TGCAGCGGGGGCGGGAGCTATGAGCAGTTCTTC
CSGGGSYEQFF
>TRBV6-2/TRBV6-3|TRBJ2-5|.|.
TGTGCCAGCAGTTACGGGCCGACCCAGTACTTC
CASSYGPTQYF
>TRBV14|TRBJ2-7|.|few
TGTGCCAGCAGCCAAGTGAGCGTGCAGTACTTC
CASSQVSVQYF
>TRBV27|TRBJ1-1|.|.
TGTGCCAGCAGTTTAGCAACACCGAACACTGAAGCTTTCTTT
CASSLATPNTEAFF
>TRBV6-1|TRBJ1-6|.|.
TGTGCCAGTATCTACGGGACGGGGAATTCACCCCTCCACTTT
CASIYGTGNSPLHF
>TRBV6-1|TRBJ2-1|.|.
TGTGCCAGCAGTCGGGGTGTTTCCTACAATGAGCAGTTCTTC
CASSRGVSYNEQFF
>TRBV4-3|TRBJ2-7|TRBD2|few
TGCGCCAGCAGCCAAACTAGCGGGTTGGGGGTCTACGAGCAGTACTTC
CASSQTSGLGVYEQYF